This passage covers 30 T cell receptor beta chains from one sample sequenced in a study of T cell responses to AZD1222 COVID-19 vaccine. Sequencing was performed with immunoSEQ multiplex PCR; in TCRdb, only in-frame clones are kept and a portion is missing. The repertoire has about 120,000 clones, over 75% of them found once; the top ten carry about 8.5%. The sample in question was peripheral blood, obtained on day 0 of AZD1222 vaccination. All receptors derive from an adult in good health.

The chain carries TRBV7-2 and TRBJ2-3; the D is unclear. Between the trimmed V and J ends, which lost 3 bases and 2 bases, there was a span of 3 bases. The germline gives CDR1 SGHTA, CDR2 FQGNSA. The CDR3 consists of 12 residues. Here the CDR3 reads CASSFFTDTQYF. The CDR3 region has the DNA TGTGCCAGCAGCTTTTTCACAGATACGCAGTATTTT.

This clone was detected a few times. This rearrangement joins TRBV4-1 to TRBJ2-3; 7 bases are a match to TRBD2. The CDR3 runs 13 residues. CDR1 is MGHRA, CDR2 YSYEKL, per germline. With 5 bases clipped from V and 4 bases from J, the junction kept 3 bases outside the gene matches. CDR3 DNA sequence: TGCGCCAGCAGCGAAGGGAGGGCAGATACGCAGTATTTT. Protein: CASSEGRADTQYF.

This sequence joins TRBV5-7 and TRBJ1-4; TRBD1 might be the D (6 bases). TRBV5-7 qualifies as an ORF whose function is uncertain. The V and J ends lost 4 bases and 3 bases respectively, with 16 bases between them. This CDR3 comprises 16 residues. CDR3 region: CASSNRPDRPNEKLFF. The CDR3 bases are TGTGCCAGCAGCAACAGGCCGGACAGACCTAATGAAAAACTGTTTTTT.

This chain links TRBV19 with TRBJ2-7, with 8 nucleotides matching TRBD1. J lost 5 bases, V lost 3 bases, and 3 bases had no gene match. There are 13 residues in the CDR3. Germline values: CDR1 LNHDA, CDR2 SQIVND (reference sequence). The CDR3: CASSIAGGNEQYF. Here the CDR3 DNA reads TGTGCCAGTAGTATTGCAGGGGGCAACGAGCAGTACTTC. Full variable domain (outside the CDR3, taken from reference TRBV19 and TRBJ2-7): DGGITQSPKYLFRKEGQNVTLSCEQNLNHDAMYWYRQDPGQGLRLIYYSQIVNDFQKGDIAEGYSVSREKKESFPLTVTSAQKNPTAFYLCASSIAGGNEQYFGPGTRLTVT.

The chain combines TRBV27 with TRBJ2-3; TRBD1 matches at 9 bases. Germline-derived CDR1 and CDR2 are MNHEY and SMNVEV (reference sequence). This CDR3 spans 16 amino acids. V shed 2 bases, J shed 6 bases, and the junction held 9 bases outside the gene matches. CDR3 bases: TGTGCCAGCAGTTTAAGGTTCGGACAGGGGCGGGATACGCAGTATTTT. This translates into CASSLRFGQGRDTQYF.

This chain uses TRBV7-9 with TRBJ2-7, with D possibly called TRBD1 or TRBD2 (5 bases each). There are 13 residues in the CDR3. V lost 8 bases and J 8 bases, leaving 19 bases between the germline ends. Germline V gives CDR1 SEHNR, CDR2 FQNEAQ (reference sequence). The chain's CDR3 is CASAGGRGQQQYF. In DNA, the CDR3 is TGTGCCAGCGCGGGTGGCCGGGGCCAACAGCAGTACTTC.

The rearrangement uses TRBV4-3 and TRBJ2-2; TRBD1 aligns across 7 bases. V lost 8 bases and J lost 6; bases outside the gene matches: 12. This CDR3 has 15 amino acids. Germline CDR1 reads LGHNA; CDR2 reads YSLEER. In nucleotides, the CDR3 is TGCGCCAGCGGACAGGATATTGGACTTTCCGGGGAGCTGTTTTTT. Amino acid sequence: CASGQDIGLSGELFF.

The J gene is TRBJ2-4, the V gene TRBV18; no clear D. V dropped 2 bases and J dropped 2 bases, with 4 bases sitting between them. Germline loops: CDR1 KGHSH, CDR2 LQKENI. CDR3 length equals 13 residues. The CDR3 is CASSPSPKNIQYF. CDR3 bases: TGTGCCAGCTCACCAAGTCCCAAAAACATTCAGTACTTC.

V is TRBV18 and J is TRBJ2-6; 8 bases match TRBD1. Trimming at V came to 6 bases and at J to 0 bases, leaving 10 bases not matched to a gene. The CDR3 is 18 residues long. Germline V CDR1 and CDR2: KGHSH, LQKENI. DNA of the CDR3: TGTGCCAGCTCCTTTTCGACAGGGGCGGGCTCTGGGGCCAACGTCCTGACTTTC. Amino acid sequence: CASSFSTGAGSGANVLTF.

V and J are TRBV30 and TRBJ2-2; unclear D gene. Trimming cost V 0 bases and J 0 bases, with 5 bases left between them. CDR1 GTSNPN and CDR2 SVGIG come from the germline V gene (reference sequence). The CDR3 runs 14 residues. The CDR3: CAWSVGPNTGELFF. For the CDR3, the DNA is TGTGCCTGGAGTGTAGGTCCGAACACCGGGGAGCTGTTTTTT.

The chain couples TRBV6-5 to TRBJ1-2; a weak D match, TRBD1 (5 bases). In germline, CDR1 is MNHEY, CDR2 SVGAGI. Between the trimmed V and J ends, which lost 5 bases and 5 bases, there was a span of 12 bases. CDR3 length: 13 amino acids. In nucleotides, the CDR3 is TGTGCCAGCAGTCCCCGGGGGGAGTATGGCTACACCTTC. Its protein is CASSPRGEYGYTF.

V gene TRBV18 combines with J gene TRBJ1-5, with D possibly TRBD1 on 6 matching bases. Germline V gives CDR1 KGHSH, CDR2 LQKENI. Deletions cut 3 bases from V and 7 bases from J, with 16 bases between. This CDR3 has 15 residues. The CDR3 loop reads CASSPGGPLGQPQHF. CDR3 in DNA: TGTGCCAGCTCACCGGGGGGGCCCCTAGGCCAGCCCCAGCATTTT.

The chain combines TRBV5-1 with TRBJ2-2, with 10 nucleotides matching TRBD1. CDR1 is SGHRS and CDR2 is YFSETQ in the germline V gene. The CDR3 runs 16 residues. With V trimmed by 3 bases and J by 5 bases, 7 bases remained unmatched. Written as DNA, the CDR3 is TGCGCCAGCAGCTCCGTCCCGGGACAGGGGACCGGGGAGCTGTTTTTT. The encoded protein is CASSSVPGQGTGELFF.

This chain uses TRBV11-1 with TRBJ1-1, with 7 bases that match TRBD1. After removal of 5 bases from V and 7 bases from J, the junction contained 4 bases not matched to a gene. Germline values: CDR1 SGHAT, CDR2 FQDESV (reference sequence). CDR3 length: 12 amino acids. The DNA for the CDR3 is TGTGCCAGCAGCCCACAGGGGATTGAAGCTTTCTTT. The encoded protein is CASSPQGIEAFF.

The chain carries TRBV29-1 and TRBJ2-1, with D tentatively TRBD1 (5 bases). The germline V and J ends were trimmed by 3 bases and 9 bases, with 15 bases remaining between them. Germline-derived CDR1 and CDR2 are SQVTM and ANQGSEA. CDR3 length: 13 residues. CDR3 region: CSVDLGARGEQFF. The CDR3 DNA follows: TGCAGCGTTGATTTAGGGGCCCGCGGTGAGCAGTTCTTC.

V gene TRBV29-1 combines with J gene TRBJ2-7; no definite D call. Per germline, CDR1 SQVTM and CDR2 ANQGSEA. Trimming shortened V by 4 bases and J by 2 bases, and 9 bases separated the two germline ends. This CDR3 has 12 residues. The CDR3 sequence: CSVGHVPYEQYF. In DNA form, the CDR3 reads TGCAGCGTTGGGCACGTTCCCTACGAGCAGTACTTC.

The V call is TRBV29-1, the J call TRBJ1-1; possible D gene TRBD1, 6 bases. Germline CDR1 SQVTM, CDR2 ANQGSEA. Trimming took 3 bases from V and 3 from J, leaving 11 bases between them. This CDR3 has 13 residues. The CDR3 DNA reads TGCAGCGTTGACCCGGACAGATACACTGAAGCTTTCTTT. Its translation: CSVDPDRYTEAFF.

For the CDR3, the DNA is TGTGCCAGCAGTCAGGGCACTGAAGCTTTCTTT. This encodes CASSQGTEAFF. V and J are TRBV6-5 and TRBJ1-1; D may be TRBD1 (5 bases). The length of the CDR3 is 11 residues. Trimming left V 5 bases short and J 4 bases short, with 5 bases between. The germline V gene encodes CDR1 MNHEY and CDR2 SVGAGI.

In nucleotides, the CDR3 is TGTGCCAGCAGCTTAGAAGCGGGAGGTTCCTACAATGAGCAGTTCTTC. It encodes CASSLEAGGSYNEQFF. V usage is TRBV11-1 and J usage is TRBJ2-1, with TRBD2 identical over 9 bases. V lost 1 base to trimming and J lost 1 base; unmatched junction nucleotides: 2. The germline V gene encodes CDR1 SGHAT and CDR2 FQDESV (reference sequence). The CDR3 consists of 16 residues. The full variable domain, in which reference TRBV11-1 and TRBJ2-1 provide the parts outside the CDR3, is EAEVAQSPRYKITEKSQAVAFWCDPISGHATLYWYRQILGQGPELLVQFQDESVVDDSQLPKDRFSAERLKGVDSTLKIQPAELGDSAMYLCASSLEAGGSYNEQFFGPGTRLTVL.

CDR3 coding DNA: TGTGCCACCAGAAACGACCCCGGGACAGGGCAAATTTGGGGGTATACGCAGTATTTT. Its translation is CATRNDPGTGQIWGYTQYF. The V call is TRBV19, the J call TRBJ2-3; the match to TRBD1 covers 9 bases. With 10 bases clipped from V and 7 bases from J, the junction kept 27 bases outside the gene matches. The CDR3 length is 19 residues. Germline V CDR1 and CDR2: LNHDA, SQIVND (reference sequence).

This chain joins TRBV14 and TRBJ2-5, with TRBD1 identical over 7 bases. The CDR3 runs to 15 residues. V lost 3 bases to trimming and J lost 5 bases; unmatched junction nucleotides: 9. Germline V CDR1 and CDR2: SGHDN, FVKESK. CDR3 residues: CASSHFQGEWETQYF. The CDR3, as DNA: TGTGCCAGCAGCCATTTCCAGGGGGAGTGGGAGACCCAGTACTTC. Filled out from reference TRBV14 and TRBJ2-5, the complete variable domain reads EAGVTQFPSHSVIEKGQTVTLRCDPISGHDNLYWYRRVMGKEIKFLLHFVKESKQDESGMPNNRFLAERTGGTYSTLKVQPAELEDSGVYFCASSHFQGEWETQYFGPGTRLLVL.

The gene calls are TRBV12-3 or TRBV12-4 and TRBJ1-5, with unresolved D. Trimming left V 3 bases short and J 6 bases short, with 6 bases between. The CDR3 spans 12 residues. CDR3 coding DNA: TGTGCCAGCAGTTTCCACACTCAGCCCCAGCATTTT. Its translation: CASSFHTQPQHF.

This chain joins TRBV2 and TRBJ2-2; 10 positions agree with TRBD2. From germline, CDR1 is SNHLY and CDR2 FYNNEI. V shed 5 bases, J shed 6 bases, and the junction held 6 bases outside the gene matches. The CDR3 is 15 amino acids. CDR3 loop: CASSNSGGPSGELFF. DNA of the CDR3: TGTGCCAGCAGTAATAGCGGGGGGCCCTCCGGGGAGCTGTTTTTT. Looking up the rest from reference TRBV2 and TRBJ2-2 gives the full variable domain: EPEVTQTPSHQVTQMGQEVILRCVPISNHLYFYWYRQILGQKVEFLVSFYNNEISEKSEIFDDQFSVERPDGSNFTLKIRSTKLEDSAMYFCASSNSGGPSGELFFGEGSRLTVL.

This clone was seen a few times. This chain connects TRBV21-1 to TRBJ1-2. TRBV21-1 is reported as a pseudogene. This CDR3 is 12 amino acids long. CDR3 DNA sequence: TGTGCCAGCAGCAAAGGACCGGGAGGCTACACCTTC. This translates into CASSKGPGGYTF.

This rearrangement joins TRBV18 to TRBJ1-2; 7 bases agree with TRBD1. CDR3 size: 16 residues. CDR1 is KGHSH, CDR2 LQKENI, per germline. V lost 3 bases and J lost 8; bases outside the gene matches: 15. The DNA for the CDR3 is TGTGCCAGCTCACCCGGCCGGGACAGTGGATTGCGGGGCTACACCTTC. This codes for CASSPGRDSGLRGYTF.

The genes are TRBV29-1 and TRBJ1-1; the D gene is possibly TRBD1 (5 bases). CDR3 length equals 12 residues. CDR1 and CDR2 from the germline V gene are SQVTM and ANQGSEA. V dropped 7 bases and J dropped 2 bases, with 11 bases sitting between them. CDR3 in DNA: TGCAGCGCGAAGACAGCAAACACTGAAGCTTTCTTT. Translated: CSAKTANTEAFF.

This chain joins TRBV5-1 and TRBJ2-7; 7 bases are shared with TRBD1. CDR1 SGHRS and CDR2 YFSETQ come from the germline V gene. This CDR3 comprises 14 residues. Trimming cost V 4 bases and J 0 bases; bases outside gene matches: 4. The CDR3 DNA sequence: TGCGCCAGCAGCCCGGGGACAGCCTCCTACGAGCAGTACTTC. It is translated as CASSPGTASYEQYF.

The CDR3: CASSPRGDEQYF. The DNA for the CDR3 is TGTGCCAGCTCACCACGGGGGGACGAGCAGTACTTC. The V call is TRBV18, the J call TRBJ2-7; tentatively, D is TRBD2 (6 bases). Germline loops: CDR1 KGHSH, CDR2 LQKENI. This CDR3 has 12 amino acids. The germline V and J ends were trimmed by 1 base and 5 bases, with 6 bases remaining between them. The entire variable domain, with the rest obtained from reference TRBV18 and TRBJ2-7, is as follows: NAGVMQNPRHLVRRRGQEARLRCSPMKGHSHVYWYRQLPEEGLKFMVYLQKENIIDESGMPKERFSAEFPKEGPSILRIQQVVRGDSAAYFCASSPRGDEQYFGPGTRLTVT.

With regard to this clone: A junction end diverges from the germline sequence, so it may reflect a read error. The V call is TRBV3-1 (or the pseudogene TRBV3-2), the J call TRBJ1-2; TRBD1 might be the D (6 bases). CDR1 LGHDT and CDR2 YNNKEL come from the germline V gene (reference sequence). The CDR3 has 18 residues. The CDR3 here is CASRQANVYRDPYQGYTF. CDR3 bases: TGTGCCAGCAGGCAAGCTAACGTTTACAGGGATCCCTATCAAGGCTACACCTTC.

The chain recombines TRBV4-3 with TRBJ2-5; the match to TRBD2 covers 8 bases. The V gene end was trimmed by 0 bases and the J gene end by 4 bases; junction bases not matched to a gene: 4. Looked up from germline, CDR1 is LGHNA and CDR2 is YSLEER. The CDR3 totals 15 residues. The CDR3 here is CASSQEWGLGETQYF. CDR3 nucleotides: TGCGCCAGCAGCCAAGAATGGGGACTAGGAGAGACCCAGTACTTC.